These 27 T cell receptor beta chains were sequenced from one sample in a study of T cell responses to AZD1222 COVID-19 vaccine. Repertoires were generated with immunoSEQ multiplex PCR, while TCRdb's copy carries only in-frame clones and drops some. The table has about 150,000 clones, around nine tenths seen once. The input for sequencing was peripheral blood, taken on day 0 of AZD1222 vaccination. Receptors were obtained from an adult in good health.

The V call is TRBV5-4, the J call TRBJ1-6, with unresolved D. Germline CDR1 SGHNT, CDR2 YYREEE (reference sequence). Deletions cut 0 bases from V and 10 bases from J, with 14 bases between. This CDR3 is 15 amino acids long. The CDR3 region is CASSLGAPVKSPLHF. In DNA, the CDR3 is TGTGCCAGCAGCTTGGGGGCACCGGTGAAGTCACCCCTCCACTTT.

This chain joins TRBV5-4 and TRBJ1-5, with unresolved D. The CDR3 runs to 14 residues. Germline CDR1 reads SGHNT; CDR2 reads YYREEE (reference sequence). Trimming shortened V by 5 bases and J by 0 bases, and 9 bases separated the two germline ends. The CDR3 here is CASSLRNSNQPQHF. For the CDR3, the DNA is TGTGCCAGCAGTCTGAGGAATAGCAATCAGCCCCAGCATTTT.

CDR3: CAWGRGASGNTIYF. CDR3 nucleotide sequence: TGTGCCTGGGGCCGGGGGGCCTCTGGAAACACCATATATTTT. This chain joins TRBV30 and TRBJ1-3, with D possibly TRBD1 on 6 matching bases. This CDR3 comprises 14 residues. Per the germline V gene, CDR1 is GTSNPN and CDR2 is SVGIG (reference sequence). The V and J ends lost 5 bases and 0 bases respectively, with 11 bases between them.

This clone is a singleton in its sample. This chain joins TRBV27 and TRBJ1-5, with D uncertain. Trimming cost V 2 bases and J 0 bases, with 8 bases left between them. CDR1 is MNHEY, CDR2 SMNVEV, per germline (reference sequence). The CDR3 is made up of 15 amino acids. In DNA form, the CDR3 reads TGTGCCAGCAGTTTAGGCAGGTTTAGCAATCAGCCCCAGCATTTT. Protein: CASSLGRFSNQPQHF.

The V call is TRBV2, the J call TRBJ1-1, with 8 bases matching TRBD1. The CDR3 extends over 14 amino acids. CDR1 and CDR2 (germline): SNHLY, FYNNEI. V gave up 5 bases and J gave up 4 bases; unmatched junction bases: 6. As DNA, the CDR3 is TGTGCCAGCAGTCTACAGGGGGAGGGCACTGAAGCTTTCTTT. Its translation is CASSLQGEGTEAFF.

As to this clone: This sample includes further DNA sequences coding for the same CDR3. This chain links TRBV12-3 or TRBV12-4 with TRBJ1-2; D remains ambiguous. V shed 5 bases and J shed 1 base, with 2 bases lying between them. The CDR3 covers 11 residues. The CDR3 nucleotides are TGTGCCAGCAGTCTTAACTATGGCTACACCTTC. Translated, it gives CASSLNYGYTF.

The gene calls are TRBV24-1 and TRBJ2-7; 7 bases match TRBD1. The CDR3 covers 15 residues. The V and J ends lost 5 bases and 0 bases, in that order; junction bases with no gene match: 6. From germline, CDR1 is KGHDR and CDR2 SFDVKD. The CDR3 loop is CATSVGTASSYEQYF. The CDR3 DNA is TGTGCCACCAGTGTTGGGACAGCCTCCTCCTACGAGCAGTACTTC.

V usage is TRBV9 and J usage is TRBJ1-4, with TRBD1 matching over 7 bases. J lost 4 bases, V lost 0 bases, and 3 bases had no gene match. The CDR3 sequence is 15 residues long. CDR1 and CDR2 (germline): SGDLS, YYNGEE. This CDR3 is CASSVEGADNEKLFF. Written as DNA, the CDR3 is TGTGCCAGCAGCGTAGAGGGGGCTGATAATGAAAAACTGTTTTTT.

This sequence joins TRBV27 and TRBJ2-3, with 9 bases that match TRBD2. V lost 5 bases and J lost 2; bases outside the gene matches: 11. From germline, CDR1 is MNHEY and CDR2 SMNVEV (reference sequence). This CDR3 spans 17 amino acids. The CDR3 DNA follows: TGTGCCAGCAGTCTTCCCCTAGCGGGACTCCTCACAGATACGCAGTATTTT. Its translation is CASSLPLAGLLTDTQYF.

The genes are TRBV14 and TRBJ2-7, with D tentatively TRBD1 (5 bases). This CDR3 has 15 residues. The V end lost 5 bases, the J end lost 7 bases, and 21 bases lay between the germline ends. The germline V gene encodes CDR1 SGHDN and CDR2 FVKESK. CDR3 region: CASSSHRIYAWEQYF. DNA of the CDR3: TGTGCCAGCAGCAGCCACAGGATTTACGCATGGGAGCAGTACTTC. The full variable domain, with the rest looked up from reference TRBV14 and TRBJ2-7, is EAGVTQFPSHSVIEKGQTVTLRCDPISGHDNLYWYRRVMGKEIKFLLHFVKESKQDESGMPNNRFLAERTGGTYSTLKVQPAELEDSGVYFCASSSHRIYAWEQYFGPGTRLTVT.

V usage is TRBV27 and J usage is TRBJ2-7; a weak D match, TRBD1 (6 bases). V was shortened by 5 bases and J by 3 bases, with 17 bases between the two germline ends. The length of the CDR3 is 15 residues. CDR1 and CDR2 (germline): MNHEY, SMNVEV (reference sequence). This CDR3 reads CASSAAKGTHYEQYF. As DNA, the CDR3 is TGTGCCAGCAGTGCGGCGAAAGGGACACACTACGAGCAGTACTTC.

V usage is TRBV28 and J usage is TRBJ2-7; D perhaps matches TRBD1 (5 bases). The CDR3 spans 15 residues. V was cut by 6 bases and J by 6 bases, with 21 bases left in between. In germline, CDR1 is MDHEN, CDR2 SYDVKM. The DNA for the CDR3 is TGTGCCAGCAGGGTGGCCCTGGGGCCAAAAGGCGAGCAGTACTTC. It yields the protein CASRVALGPKGEQYF. The full variable domain, with the rest looked up from reference TRBV28 and TRBJ2-7, is DVKVTQSSRYLVKRTGEKVFLECVQDMDHENMFWYRQDPGLGLRLIYFSYDVKMKEKGDIPEGYSVSREKKERFSLILESASTNQTSMYLCASRVALGPKGEQYFGPGTRLTVT.

The chain is built from TRBV10-3 and TRBJ2-7; 14 bases are shared with TRBD2. Germline CDR1 is ENHRY and CDR2 is SYGVKD. The CDR3 length is 18 residues. V gave up 5 bases and J gave up 4 bases; unmatched junction bases: 13. The DNA for the CDR3 is TGTGCCATCAGTTTATCCGGGACTAGCGGGAGCCCCATTTACGAGCAGTACTTC. This codes for CAISLSGTSGSPIYEQYF.

The chain links TRBV2 to TRBJ1-3, with D unclear. The germline V and J ends were trimmed by 3 bases and 4 bases, with 13 bases remaining between them. CDR3 length: 15 amino acids. From germline, CDR1 is SNHLY and CDR2 FYNNEI. The CDR3 loop is CASSEGGPAGNTIYF. The CDR3, as DNA: TGTGCCAGCAGTGAGGGCGGACCTGCAGGAAACACCATATATTTT.

The J gene is TRBJ2-2, the V gene TRBV6-4; D might be TRBD1 or TRBD2, each matching 5 bases. The V gene's germline CDR1 is MRHNA and CDR2 SNTAGT. This CDR3 is 12 amino acids long. Between the trimmed V and J ends, which lost 10 bases and 6 bases, there was a span of 12 bases. CDR3 nucleotide sequence: TGTGCCAACATGAGGGGTGCCGGGGAGCTGTTTTTT. Amino acid sequence: CANMRGAGELFF.

The chain combines TRBV6-5 with TRBJ2-7; D remains ambiguous. Germline-derived CDR1 and CDR2 are MNHEY and SVGAGI. The CDR3 consists of 11 residues. The germline V and J ends were trimmed by 7 bases and 5 bases, with 9 bases remaining between them. The CDR3 bases are TGTGCCAGCACCTTCGGCCACGAGCAGTACTTC. Translating it yields CASTFGHEQYF.

V and J are TRBV6-4 and TRBJ1-5, with a possible D match to TRBD1 (5 bases). Trimming stripped 3 bases from V and 7 bases from J, with 10 bases between. CDR3 length: 13 amino acids. CDR1 is MRHNA and CDR2 is SNTAGT in the germline V gene. This CDR3 reads CASSEGTRQPQHF. CDR3 bases: TGTGCCAGCAGTGAAGGGACCCGCCAGCCCCAGCATTTT.

The rearrangement joins TRBV9 to TRBJ1-1; D unresolved. Deletions cut 4 bases from V and 4 bases from J, with 20 bases between. The CDR3 extends over 16 amino acids. The V gene's germline CDR1 is SGDLS and CDR2 YYNGEE. CDR3 in DNA: TGTGCCAGCAGCTTGTACGACCAGGTGGGGAGCACTGAAGCTTTCTTT. Protein: CASSLYDQVGSTEAFF.

The chain uses TRBV5-1 and TRBJ1-6; D is unresolved. Trimming removed 4 bases at V and 2 bases at J, with 7 bases between. The CDR3 is made up of 14 amino acids. The germline gives CDR1 SGHRS, CDR2 YFSETQ. The CDR3 loop is CASSHTTYNSPLHF. The CDR3 coding sequence is TGCGCCAGCAGCCACACTACCTATAATTCACCCCTCCACTTT.

The chain employs TRBV12-5 and TRBJ1-1; TRBD1 agrees at 11 bases. The length of the CDR3 is 15 residues. Germline CDR1 LGHNT, CDR2 FRNRAP. V lost 10 bases to trimming and J lost 2 bases; unmatched junction nucleotides: 9. CDR3 in amino acids: CAIDGTGGANTEAFF. CDR3 bases: TGTGCTATCGACGGGACAGGGGGGGCCAACACTGAAGCTTTCTTT. Based on the CDR3 plus reference TRBV12-5 and TRBJ1-1, the full variable domain is DARVTQTPRHKVTEMGQEVTMRCQPILGHNTVFWYRQTMMQGLELLAYFRNRAPLDDSGMPKDRFSAEMPDATLATLKIQPSEPRDSAVYFCAIDGTGGANTEAFFGQGTRLTVV.

V gene TRBV12-5 combines with J gene TRBJ2-2, with D possibly matching TRBD1 (5 bases). This CDR3 spans 12 amino acids. Germline V gene sequence: CDR1 LGHNT, CDR2 FRNRAP. V was clipped by 6 bases and J by 5 bases, with 7 bases between them. The CDR3, as DNA: TGTGCTAGTGGGCAGGGAACCGGGGAGCTGTTTTTT. Its protein is CASGQGTGELFF.

V and J are TRBV7-9 and TRBJ2-2, with D perhaps TRBD1 (6 bases). Trimming took off 1 base at V and 0 bases at J, with 6 bases between the two ends. Germline V gene data show CDR1 as SEHNR and CDR2 as FQNEAQ (reference sequence). The CDR3 consists of 15 residues. The CDR3 DNA reads as TGTGCCAGCAGCTTAGGGACAGCGAACACCGGGGAGCTGTTTTTT. Amino acids: CASSLGTANTGELFF. Based on the CDR3 plus reference TRBV7-9 and TRBJ2-2, the full variable domain is DTGVSQNPRHKITKRGQNVTFRCDPISEHNRLYWYRQTLGQGPEFLTYFQNEAQLEKSRLLSDRFSAERPKGSFSTLEIQRTEQGDSAMYLCASSLGTANTGELFFGEGSRLTVL.

This clone appeared many times. Other DNA sequences in the sample encode the same CDR3. This chain connects TRBV7-9 to TRBJ1-2; D gene unclear. This CDR3 has 12 amino acids. CDR1 and CDR2 (germline): SEHNR, FQNEAQ (reference sequence). V lost 1 base and J lost 4, with 4 bases in between. The CDR3 nucleotides read TGTGCCAGCAGCTTAGAGAGCTATGGCTACACCTTC. This translates into CASSLESYGYTF.

The rearrangement links TRBV29-1 to TRBJ1-2; a weak D match, TRBD1 (6 bases). Per the germline V gene, CDR1 is SQVTM and CDR2 is ANQGSEA. The CDR3 consists of 13 residues. Trimming pared 0 bases from V and 7 bases from J, leaving 12 bases between. The CDR3 coding sequence is TGCAGCGTTGAAGAGGCCAGGACAGCTGGCTACACCTTC. Amino acid sequence: CSVEEARTAGYTF. Looking up the rest from reference TRBV29-1 and TRBJ1-2 gives the full variable domain: SAVISQKPSRDICQRGTSLTIQCQVDSQVTMMFWYRQQPGQSLTLIATANQGSEATYESGFVIDKFPISRPNLTFSTLTVSNMSPEDSSIYLCSVEEARTAGYTFGSGTRLTVV.

CDR3 region: CASSPPGLAGGREFF. DNA of the CDR3: TGTGCCAGCTCACCACCCGGACTAGCGGGAGGCCGGGAGTTCTTC. The chain links TRBV18 to TRBJ2-1, with 14 nucleotides matching TRBD2. V lost 0 bases and J lost 14; bases outside the gene matches: 6. Looked up from germline, CDR1 is KGHSH and CDR2 is LQKENI. This CDR3 comprises 15 residues. The variable domain in full, with the rest retrieved from reference TRBV18 and TRBJ2-1, is NAGVMQNPRHLVRRRGQEARLRCSPMKGHSHVYWYRQLPEEGLKFMVYLQKENIIDESGMPKERFSAEFPKEGPSILRIQQVVRGDSAAYFCASSPPGLAGGREFFGPGTRLTVL.

This rearrangement joins TRBV19 to TRBJ1-1; no clear D gene. V was cut by 3 bases and J by 6 bases, with 8 bases left in between. The CDR3 has 12 amino acids. Germline V CDR1 and CDR2: LNHDA, SQIVND (reference sequence). The CDR3 bases are TGTGCCAGTAGTATTAGTATTTCTGAAGCTTTCTTT. This sequence encodes CASSISISEAFF.

This chain joins TRBV6-5 and TRBJ1-6, with TRBD1 identical over 7 bases. CDR3 length equals 14 residues. The V and J ends lost 6 bases and 9 bases, in that order; junction bases with no gene match: 8. Germline values: CDR1 MNHEY, CDR2 SVGAGI. The CDR3 here is CASRLDRRSSPLHF. DNA for the CDR3: TGTGCCAGCAGGTTGGACAGGAGGAGTTCACCCCTCCACTTT.